The 2 T cell receptor beta chains reported below all come from one sample, sequenced in a study of blood T cell repertoires in COVID-19. Assay: immunoSEQ multiplex PCR; the TCRdb copy retains only in-frame clones and omits some. The repertoire has fewer than 150,000 clones, 80% to 90% of them found once; the top ten carry about 8%. The sequenced sample was peripheral blood. The receptor source for this set is a man between 65 and 80 years old who had recovered from COVID-19.

The rearrangement links TRBV12-5 to TRBJ2-2; the D gene is possibly TRBD1 (5 bases). Germline V gene data show CDR1 as LGHNT and CDR2 as FRNRAP. V lost 3 bases and J lost 3, with 11 bases in between. The CDR3 runs to 15 residues. CDR3 protein: CASGFVQGDTGELFF. In DNA form, the CDR3 reads TGTGCTAGTGGTTTCGTCCAAGGGGACACCGGGGAGCTGTTTTTT.

This CDR3 reads CASSRRQSSGNTIYF. The CDR3 DNA reads as TGTGCCAGCAGTCGGCGACAGAGCTCTGGAAACACCATATATTTT. The V gene is TRBV28, the J gene TRBJ1-3, with D tentatively TRBD1 (5 bases). V lost 5 bases and J 0 bases, leaving 11 bases between the germline ends. The CDR3 is made up of 15 amino acids. The germline V gene encodes CDR1 MDHEN and CDR2 SYDVKM.